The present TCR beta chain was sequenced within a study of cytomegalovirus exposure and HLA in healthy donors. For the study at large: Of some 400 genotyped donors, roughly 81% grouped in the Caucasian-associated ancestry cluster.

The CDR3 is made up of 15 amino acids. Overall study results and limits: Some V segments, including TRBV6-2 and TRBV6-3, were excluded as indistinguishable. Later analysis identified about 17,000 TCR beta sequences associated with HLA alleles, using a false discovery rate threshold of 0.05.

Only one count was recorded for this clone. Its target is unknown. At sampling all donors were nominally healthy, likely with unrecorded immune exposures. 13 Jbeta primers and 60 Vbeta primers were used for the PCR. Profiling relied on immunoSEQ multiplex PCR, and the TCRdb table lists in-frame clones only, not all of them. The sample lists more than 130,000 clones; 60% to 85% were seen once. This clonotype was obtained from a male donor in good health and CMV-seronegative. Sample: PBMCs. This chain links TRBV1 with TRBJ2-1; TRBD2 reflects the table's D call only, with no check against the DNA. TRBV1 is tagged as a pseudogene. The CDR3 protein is CTSPQTSGIVYEQFF. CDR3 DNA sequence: TGCACCAGCCCCCAGACTAGCGGGATAGTGTATGAGCAGTTCTTC.